The TCR beta chain under discussion was sequenced for a study of OX40 agonist ivuxolimab in advanced cancers. Here immunoSEQ multiplex PCR was the method, and the copy in TCRdb shows in-frame clones only, minus some. Of about 49,000 clones listed, roughly 79% are singletons. The clonotype was recovered from an adult with an advanced solid tumor such as melanoma, head and neck, liver or kidney cancer. The sample was CD4+ or CD8+ T cells sorted from blood, taken in a trial of the OX40 agonist ivuxolimab.

CDR3: CDPIAGGNQETQYF. For the CDR3, the DNA is TGCGACCCTATAGCGGGAGGCAACCAAGAGACCCAGTACTTC. The rearrangement links TRBV10-1 to TRBJ2-5, with 10 bases fitting TRBD2. From germline, CDR1 is WNHNN and CDR2 SYGVQD (reference sequence). The CDR3 extends over 14 amino acids.